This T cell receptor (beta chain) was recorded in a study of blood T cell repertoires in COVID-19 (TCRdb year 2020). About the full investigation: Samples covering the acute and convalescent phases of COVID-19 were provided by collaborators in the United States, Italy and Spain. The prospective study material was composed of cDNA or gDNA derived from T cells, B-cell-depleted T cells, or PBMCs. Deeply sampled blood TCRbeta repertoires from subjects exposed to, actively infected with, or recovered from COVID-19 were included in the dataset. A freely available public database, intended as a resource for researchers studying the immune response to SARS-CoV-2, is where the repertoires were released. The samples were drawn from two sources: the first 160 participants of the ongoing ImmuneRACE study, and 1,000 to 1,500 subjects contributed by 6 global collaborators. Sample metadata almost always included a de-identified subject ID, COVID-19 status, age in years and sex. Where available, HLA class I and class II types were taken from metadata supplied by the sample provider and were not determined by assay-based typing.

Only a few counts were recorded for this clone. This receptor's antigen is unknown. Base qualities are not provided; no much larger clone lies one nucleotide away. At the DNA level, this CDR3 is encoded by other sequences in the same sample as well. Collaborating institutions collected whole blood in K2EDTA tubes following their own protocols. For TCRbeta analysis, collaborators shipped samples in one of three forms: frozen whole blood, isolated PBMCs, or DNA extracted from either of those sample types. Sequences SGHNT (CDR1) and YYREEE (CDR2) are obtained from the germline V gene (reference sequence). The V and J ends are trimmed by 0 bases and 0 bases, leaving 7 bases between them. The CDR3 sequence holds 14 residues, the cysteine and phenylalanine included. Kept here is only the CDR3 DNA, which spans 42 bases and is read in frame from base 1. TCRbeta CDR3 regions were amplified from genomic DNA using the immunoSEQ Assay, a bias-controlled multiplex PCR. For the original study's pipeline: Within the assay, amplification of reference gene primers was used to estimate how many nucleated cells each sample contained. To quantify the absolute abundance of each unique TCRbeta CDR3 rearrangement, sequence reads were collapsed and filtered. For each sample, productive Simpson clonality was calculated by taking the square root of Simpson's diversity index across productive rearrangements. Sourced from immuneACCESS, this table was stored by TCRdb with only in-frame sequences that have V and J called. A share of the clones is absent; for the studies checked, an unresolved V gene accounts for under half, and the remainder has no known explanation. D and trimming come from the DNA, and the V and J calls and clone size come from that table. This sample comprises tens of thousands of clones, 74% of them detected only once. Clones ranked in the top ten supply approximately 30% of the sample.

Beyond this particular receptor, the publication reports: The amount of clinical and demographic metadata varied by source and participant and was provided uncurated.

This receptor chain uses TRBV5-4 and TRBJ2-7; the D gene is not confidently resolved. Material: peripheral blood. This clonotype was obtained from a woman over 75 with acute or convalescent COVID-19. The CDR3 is CASSLDLSSYEQYF. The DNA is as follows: TGTGCCAGCAGCTTGGATCTAAGCTCCTACGAGCAGTACTTC.